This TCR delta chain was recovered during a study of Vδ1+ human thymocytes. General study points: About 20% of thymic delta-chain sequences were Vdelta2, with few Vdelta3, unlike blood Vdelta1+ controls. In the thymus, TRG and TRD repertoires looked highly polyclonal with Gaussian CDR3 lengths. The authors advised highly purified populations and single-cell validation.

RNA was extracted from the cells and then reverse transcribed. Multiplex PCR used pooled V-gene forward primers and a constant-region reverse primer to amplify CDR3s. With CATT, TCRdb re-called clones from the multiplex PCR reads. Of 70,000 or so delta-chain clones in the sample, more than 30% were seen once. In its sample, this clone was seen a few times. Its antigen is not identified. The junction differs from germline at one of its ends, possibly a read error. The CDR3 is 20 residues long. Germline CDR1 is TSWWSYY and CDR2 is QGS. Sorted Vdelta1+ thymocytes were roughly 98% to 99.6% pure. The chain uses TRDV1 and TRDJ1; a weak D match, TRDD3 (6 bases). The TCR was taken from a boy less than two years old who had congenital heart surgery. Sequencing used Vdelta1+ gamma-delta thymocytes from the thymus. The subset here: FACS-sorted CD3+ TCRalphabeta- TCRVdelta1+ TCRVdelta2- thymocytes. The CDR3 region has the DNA TGTGCTCCTGGGGAAGAGCTCCAAAGCGTACTGGGAGATCGATTCGATAAACTCATCTTT. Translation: CAPGEELQSVLGDRFDKLIF.